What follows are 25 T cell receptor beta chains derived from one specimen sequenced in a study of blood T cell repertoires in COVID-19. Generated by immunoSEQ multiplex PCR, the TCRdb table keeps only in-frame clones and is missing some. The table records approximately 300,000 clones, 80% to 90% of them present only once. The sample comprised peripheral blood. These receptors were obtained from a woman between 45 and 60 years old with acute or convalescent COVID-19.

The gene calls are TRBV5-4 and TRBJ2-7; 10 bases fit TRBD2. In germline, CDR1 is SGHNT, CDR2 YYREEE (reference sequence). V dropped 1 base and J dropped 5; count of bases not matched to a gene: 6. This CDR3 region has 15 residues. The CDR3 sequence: CASSLSLAGADEQYF. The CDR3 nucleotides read TGTGCCAGCAGCTTGAGCCTAGCGGGAGCAGACGAGCAGTACTTC.

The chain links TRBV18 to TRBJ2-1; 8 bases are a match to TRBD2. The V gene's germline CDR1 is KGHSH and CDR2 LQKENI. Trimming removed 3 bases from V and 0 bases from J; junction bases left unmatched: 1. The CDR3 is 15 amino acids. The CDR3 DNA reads TGTGCCAGCTCACCTAGCGGGGCCTCCTACAATGAGCAGTTCTTC. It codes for CASSPSGASYNEQFF.

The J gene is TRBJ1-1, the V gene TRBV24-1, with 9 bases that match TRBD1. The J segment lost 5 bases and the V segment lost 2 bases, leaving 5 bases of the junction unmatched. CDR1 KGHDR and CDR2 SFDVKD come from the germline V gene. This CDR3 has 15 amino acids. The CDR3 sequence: CATSDSRTGVTEAFF. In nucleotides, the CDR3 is TGTGCCACCAGTGATTCCAGGACAGGGGTGACTGAAGCTTTCTTT.

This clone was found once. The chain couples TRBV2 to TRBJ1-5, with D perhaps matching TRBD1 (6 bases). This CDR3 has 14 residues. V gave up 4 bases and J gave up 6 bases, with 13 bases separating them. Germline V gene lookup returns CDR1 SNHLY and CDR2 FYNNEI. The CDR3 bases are TGTGCCAGCAGTGGGACAGAGAGGGGTCAGCCCCAGCATTTT. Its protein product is CASSGTERGQPQHF.

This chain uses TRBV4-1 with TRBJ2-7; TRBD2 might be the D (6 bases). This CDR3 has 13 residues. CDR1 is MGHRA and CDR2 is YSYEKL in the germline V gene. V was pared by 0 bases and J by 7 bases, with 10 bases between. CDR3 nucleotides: TGCGCCAGCAGCCAAGAGGTGGGGAGGGAGCAGTACGTC. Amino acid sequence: CASSQEVGREQYV.

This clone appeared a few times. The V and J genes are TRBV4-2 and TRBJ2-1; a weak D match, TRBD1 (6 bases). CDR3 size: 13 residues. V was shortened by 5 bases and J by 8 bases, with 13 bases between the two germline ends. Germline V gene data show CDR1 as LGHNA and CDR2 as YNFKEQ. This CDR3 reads CASSAQGWDEQFF. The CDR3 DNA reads TGTGCCAGCAGCGCCCAGGGGTGGGATGAGCAGTTCTTC.

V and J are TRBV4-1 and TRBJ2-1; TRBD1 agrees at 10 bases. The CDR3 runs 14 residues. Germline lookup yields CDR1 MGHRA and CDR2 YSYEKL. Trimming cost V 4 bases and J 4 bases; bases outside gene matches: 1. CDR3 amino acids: CASSRGQGYNEQFF. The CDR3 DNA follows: TGCGCCAGCAGCCGGGGACAGGGGTACAATGAGCAGTTCTTC.

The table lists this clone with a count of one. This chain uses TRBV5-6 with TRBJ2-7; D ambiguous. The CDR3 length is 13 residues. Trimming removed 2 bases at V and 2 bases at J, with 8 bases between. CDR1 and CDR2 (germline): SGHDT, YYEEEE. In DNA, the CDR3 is TGTGCCAGCAGCTTCGTATCGGCCTACGAGCAGTACTTC. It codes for CASSFVSAYEQYF.

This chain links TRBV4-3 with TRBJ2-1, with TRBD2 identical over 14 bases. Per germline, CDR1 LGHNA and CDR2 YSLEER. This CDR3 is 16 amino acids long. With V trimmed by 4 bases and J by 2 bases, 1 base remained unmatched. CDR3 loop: CASSPGLAGAYNEQFF. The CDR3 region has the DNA TGCGCCAGCAGCCCGGGACTAGCGGGGGCCTACAATGAGCAGTTCTTC.

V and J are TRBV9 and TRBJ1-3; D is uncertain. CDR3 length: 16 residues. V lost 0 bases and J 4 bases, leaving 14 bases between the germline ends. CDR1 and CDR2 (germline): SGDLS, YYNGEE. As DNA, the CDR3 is TGTGCCAGCAGCGTAGAGGGCGGGCTGAGGGGAAACACCATATATTTT. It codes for CASSVEGGLRGNTIYF. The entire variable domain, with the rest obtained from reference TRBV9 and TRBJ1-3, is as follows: DSGVTQTPKHLITATGQRVTLRCSPRSGDLSVYWYQQSLDQGLQFLIQYYNGEERAKGNILERFSAQQFPDLHSELNLSSLELGDSALYFCASSVEGGLRGNTIYFGEGSWLTVV.

The CDR3 nucleotides are TGTGCCAGCAGCTTGGGTGGTGGGGGGGCGGAAACTGAAGCTTTCTTT. It encodes CASSLGGGGAETEAFF. V is TRBV5-4 and J is TRBJ1-1, with TRBD1 as a possible D gene (6 bases). Trimming took 0 bases from V and 5 from J, leaving 17 bases between them. The CDR3 is made up of 16 amino acids. CDR1 and CDR2 (germline): SGHNT, YYREEE (reference sequence).

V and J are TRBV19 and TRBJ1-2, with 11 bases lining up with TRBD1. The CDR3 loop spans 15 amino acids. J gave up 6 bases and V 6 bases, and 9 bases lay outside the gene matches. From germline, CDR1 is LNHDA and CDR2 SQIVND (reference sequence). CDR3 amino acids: CASRRGQGEANGYTF. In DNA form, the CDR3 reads TGTGCCAGTAGACGGGGACAGGGGGAGGCGAATGGCTACACCTTC.

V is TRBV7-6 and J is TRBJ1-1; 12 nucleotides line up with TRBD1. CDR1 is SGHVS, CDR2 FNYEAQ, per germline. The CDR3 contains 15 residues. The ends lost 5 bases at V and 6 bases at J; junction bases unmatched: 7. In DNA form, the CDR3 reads TGTGCCAGCAGCGCCTGGGACAGGGGGCGGCCTGAAGCTTTCTTT. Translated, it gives CASSAWDRGRPEAFF.

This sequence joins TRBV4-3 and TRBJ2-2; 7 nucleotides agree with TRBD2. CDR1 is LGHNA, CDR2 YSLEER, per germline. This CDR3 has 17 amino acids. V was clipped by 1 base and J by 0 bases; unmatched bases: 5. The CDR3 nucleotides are TGCGCCAGCAGCCAAGGGAGCGGGGTGACGAACACCGGGGAGCTGTTTTTT. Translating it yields CASSQGSGVTNTGELFF.

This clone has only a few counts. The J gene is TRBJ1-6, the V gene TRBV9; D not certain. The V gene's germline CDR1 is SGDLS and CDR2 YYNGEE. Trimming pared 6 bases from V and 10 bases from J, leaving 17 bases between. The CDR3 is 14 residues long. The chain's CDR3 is CASTISREGSPLHF. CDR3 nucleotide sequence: TGTGCCAGCACCATATCCCGAGAGGGATCACCCCTCCACTTT. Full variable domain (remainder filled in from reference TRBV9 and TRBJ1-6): DSGVTQTPKHLITATGQRVTLRCSPRSGDLSVYWYQQSLDQGLQFLIQYYNGEERAKGNILERFSAQQFPDLHSELNLSSLELGDSALYFCASTISREGSPLHFGNGTRLTVT.

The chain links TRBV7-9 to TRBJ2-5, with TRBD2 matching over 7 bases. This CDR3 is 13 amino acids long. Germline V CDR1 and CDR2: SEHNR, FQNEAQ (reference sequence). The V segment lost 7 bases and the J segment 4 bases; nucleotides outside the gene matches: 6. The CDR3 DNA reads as TGTGCCAGCACCTGGGGAGGGTCAGAGACCCAGTACTTC. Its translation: CASTWGGSETQYF.

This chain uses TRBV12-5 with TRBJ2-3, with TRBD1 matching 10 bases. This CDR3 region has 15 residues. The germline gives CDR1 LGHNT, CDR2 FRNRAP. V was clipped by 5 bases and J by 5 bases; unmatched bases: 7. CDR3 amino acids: CASGTGTGVEDTQYF. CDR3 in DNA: TGTGCTAGTGGTACCGGGACAGGGGTGGAAGATACGCAGTATTTT.

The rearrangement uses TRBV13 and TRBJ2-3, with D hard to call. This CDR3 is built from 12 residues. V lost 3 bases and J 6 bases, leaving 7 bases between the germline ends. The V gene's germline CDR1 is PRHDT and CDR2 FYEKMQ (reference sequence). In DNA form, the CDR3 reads TGTGCCAGCAGCTTTTCGTCGGATACGCAGTATTTT. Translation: CASSFSSDTQYF.

The CDR3 nucleotides are TGTGCCAGCTCTCTGGACAGGGGCGAGCAGTACTTC. Encoded protein: CASSLDRGEQYF. The rearrangement uses TRBV18 and TRBJ2-7; 9 nucleotides match TRBD1. Germline assignment: CDR1 KGHSH and CDR2 LQKENI. This CDR3 contains 12 residues. V lost 6 bases, J lost 6 bases, and 3 bases stayed unmatched.

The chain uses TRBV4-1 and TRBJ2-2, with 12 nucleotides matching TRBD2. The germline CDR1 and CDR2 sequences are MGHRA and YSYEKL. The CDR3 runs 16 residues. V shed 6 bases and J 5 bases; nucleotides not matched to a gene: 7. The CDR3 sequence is CASSRIGTSGTGELFF. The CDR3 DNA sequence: TGCGCCAGCAGTCGGATAGGGACTAGCGGGACCGGGGAGCTGTTTTTT.

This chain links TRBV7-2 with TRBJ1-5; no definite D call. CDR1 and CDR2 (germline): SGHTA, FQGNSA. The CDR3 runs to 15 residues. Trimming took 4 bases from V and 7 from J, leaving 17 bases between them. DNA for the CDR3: TGTGCCAGCAGCTCGCAGGCTTCTTCAGAACAGCCCCAGCATTTT. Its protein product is CASSSQASSEQPQHF. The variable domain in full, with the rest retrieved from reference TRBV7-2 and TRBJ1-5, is GAGVSQSPSNKVTEKGKDVELRCDPISGHTALYWYRQSLGQGLEFLIYFQGNSAPDKSGLPSDRFSAERTGGSVSTLTIQRTQQEDSAVYLCASSSQASSEQPQHFGDGTRLSIL.

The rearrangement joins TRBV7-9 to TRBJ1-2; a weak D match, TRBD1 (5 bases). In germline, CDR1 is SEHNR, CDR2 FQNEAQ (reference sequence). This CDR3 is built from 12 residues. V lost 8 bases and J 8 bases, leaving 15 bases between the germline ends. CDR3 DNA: TGTGCCAGCTTAAGGGACGCGGGAGGCTACACCTTC. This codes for CASLRDAGGYTF.

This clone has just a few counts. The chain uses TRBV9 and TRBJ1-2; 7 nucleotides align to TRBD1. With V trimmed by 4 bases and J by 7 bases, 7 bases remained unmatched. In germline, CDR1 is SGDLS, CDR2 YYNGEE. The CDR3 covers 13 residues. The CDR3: CASSQQGRGGYTF. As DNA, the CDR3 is TGTGCCAGCAGCCAACAGGGGCGGGGTGGCTACACCTTC.

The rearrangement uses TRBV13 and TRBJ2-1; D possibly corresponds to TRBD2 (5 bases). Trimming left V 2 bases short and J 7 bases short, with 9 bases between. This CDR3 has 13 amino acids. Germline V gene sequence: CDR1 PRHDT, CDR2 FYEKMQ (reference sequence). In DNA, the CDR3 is TGTGCCAGCAGCTTAACTAGAGGGAATGAGCAGTTCTTC. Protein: CASSLTRGNEQFF.

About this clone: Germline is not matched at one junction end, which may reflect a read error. The CDR3 here is CASGGNAGELFF. CDR3 DNA sequence: TGTGCCAGCGGAGGGAACGCCGGGGAGCTGTTTTTT. The rearrangement links TRBV5-4 to TRBJ2-2; the D gene is possibly TRBD2 (6 bases). This CDR3 contains 12 residues. Germline CDR1 reads SGHNT; CDR2 reads YYREEE (reference sequence).